Below are 26 T cell receptor beta chains sequenced from a single sample in a study of beta chain features in type 1 diabetes. Study outcomes and limitations: Shortening that was moderate but significant affected the TCRB CDR3s of Type 1 diabetes patients in all four CD4+ subsets.

For these TCRs, the target antigens are not known. Expressed TCRB transcripts were sequenced because the isolated RNA had all been reverse transcribed beforehand. Produced via immunoSEQ multiplex PCR; TCRdb's table is partial and in-frame only. The data show about 260,000 clones, with about 23% seen just once and around 0.011% held by the top ten. The specimen was naive CD4+ T cells from blood. The receptors here all came from a woman in her thirties with type 1 diabetes.

This clone was seen more than once but under ten times. The genes are TRBV7-6 and TRBJ2-7; D gene uncertain. The CDR3 is 16 residues long. Per germline, CDR1 SGHVS and CDR2 FNYEAQ. Trimming removed 5 bases from V and 0 bases from J, with 17 bases in between. The CDR3 coding sequence is TGTGCCAGCAGCCATGGAGACGGCGGTAGCTCCTACGAGCAGTACTTC. Encoded protein: CASSHGDGGSSYEQYF.

The CDR3 here is CSASGNTEAFF. CDR3 sequence (DNA): TGCAGTGCGTCGGGGAACACTGAAGCTTTCTTT. The genes are TRBV20-1 and TRBJ1-1; D gene ambiguous. The germline V gene encodes CDR1 DFQATT and CDR2 SNEGSKA (reference sequence). The CDR3 extends over 11 amino acids. Trimming stripped 6 bases from V and 1 base from J, with 6 bases between.

This clone was detected only a few times. The chain has TRBV19 and TRBJ1-5; TRBD1 might be the D (6 bases). This CDR3 has 15 residues. Trimming removed 9 bases from V and 4 bases from J, with 19 bases in between. Germline assignment: CDR1 LNHDA and CDR2 SQIVND (reference sequence). The CDR3, as DNA: TGTGCCAGCTCACGGGGGGACACTTATAATCAGCCCCAGCATTTT. The encoded protein is CASSRGDTYNQPQHF.

The chain recombines TRBV9 with TRBJ2-6; 8 bases map to TRBD2. CDR3 length equals 19 residues. V was pared by 0 bases and J by 0 bases, with 8 bases of the junction left unmatched. CDR1 and CDR2 (germline): SGDLS, YYNGEE. DNA of the CDR3: TGTGCCAGCAGCGTAGCTCTAGCGGGCCTGAGCTCTGGGGCCAACGTCCTGACTTTC. Its protein product is CASSVALAGLSSGANVLTF.

This clone has just a few counts. The chain is built from TRBV7-3 and TRBJ1-2; TRBD1 might be the D (5 bases). The CDR3 loop spans 14 amino acids. The V and J ends lost 2 bases and 2 bases respectively, with 9 bases between them. Germline CDR1 reads SGHTA; CDR2 reads FQGTGA. CDR3 sequence: CASSLSPGNYGYTF. The CDR3 DNA is TGTGCCAGCAGCTTATCCCCAGGGAACTATGGCTACACCTTC. The whole variable domain, filled in from reference TRBV7-3 and TRBJ1-2, reads GAGVSQTPSNKVTEKGKYVELRCDPISGHTALYWYRQSLGQGPEFLIYFQGTGAADDSGLPNDRFFAVRPEGSVSTLKIQRTERGDSAVYLCASSLSPGNYGYTFGSGTRLTVV.

The CDR3 spells CASSGTGEIGNTIYF. DNA for the CDR3: TGTGCCAGCAGCGGGACAGGGGAAATTGGAAACACCATATATTTT. The rearrangement links TRBV25-1 to TRBJ1-3; 10 nucleotides align to TRBD1. The J segment lost 3 bases and the V segment lost 6 bases, leaving 5 bases of the junction unmatched. The germline V gene has CDR1 MGHDK and CDR2 SYGVNS. The CDR3 spans 15 residues.

The chain has TRBV5-1 and TRBJ2-1; D possibly corresponds to TRBD1 (6 bases). Germline CDR1 reads SGHRS; CDR2 reads YFSETQ. There are 16 residues in the CDR3. V was trimmed by 4 bases and J by 8 bases, leaving 22 bases between them. The CDR3 loop reads CASSILQGFDVDEQFF. In DNA form, the CDR3 reads TGCGCCAGCAGCATCTTGCAGGGGTTTGATGTCGATGAGCAGTTCTTC.

V usage is TRBV2 and J usage is TRBJ1-1, with D possibly being TRBD1 (5 bases). Germline values: CDR1 SNHLY, CDR2 FYNNEI. The V end was cut by 10 bases, the J end by 1 base, with 13 bases between. The CDR3 sequence is 13 residues long. The CDR3 sequence: CATKGLRNTEAFF. CDR3 DNA sequence: TGTGCCACCAAGGGACTGAGGAACACTGAAGCTTTCTTT.

The genes are TRBV25-1 and TRBJ2-1; TRBD2 aligns across 7 bases. From germline, CDR1 is MGHDK and CDR2 SYGVNS. With 3 bases clipped from V and 1 base from J, the junction kept 6 bases outside the gene matches. The CDR3 is 16 residues long. For the CDR3, the DNA is TGTGCCAGCAGTGAGAGAGCGGGACGTTCCTACAATGAGCAGTTCTTC. Translated, it gives CASSERAGRSYNEQFF.

This clone was observed a handful of times. This chain connects TRBV30 to TRBJ2-1, with 8 bases fitting TRBD2. The CDR3 spans 13 residues. Trimming cost V 3 bases and J 5 bases; bases outside gene matches: 3. Germline V gene sequence: CDR1 GTSNPN, CDR2 SVGIG (reference sequence). The CDR3 sequence: CAWSGRAHNEQFF. DNA for the CDR3: TGTGCCTGGAGCGGGAGGGCCCACAATGAGCAGTTCTTC.

The rearrangement joins TRBV29-1 to TRBJ1-1; weak D call: TRBD1 (6 bases). Trimming took 7 bases from V and 4 from J, leaving 10 bases between them. The germline V gene encodes CDR1 SQVTM and CDR2 ANQGSEA. CDR3 length equals 11 residues. The CDR3 region has the DNA TGCAGCGCGGTCAGGGGCACTGAAGCTTTCTTT. Translation gives CSAVRGTEAFF. Together with reference TRBV29-1 and TRBJ1-1, the CDR3 gives the full variable domain: SAVISQKPSRDICQRGTSLTIQCQVDSQVTMMFWYRQQPGQSLTLIATANQGSEATYESGFVIDKFPISRPNLTFSTLTVSNMSPEDSSIYLCSAVRGTEAFFGQGTRLTVV.

This chain links TRBV29-1 with TRBJ2-3, with TRBD2 identical over 10 bases. Germline V gene lookup returns CDR1 SQVTM and CDR2 ANQGSEA. The ends lost 6 bases at V and 5 bases at J; junction bases unmatched: 8. The CDR3 totals 14 residues. DNA for the CDR3: TGCAGCGTCGACCCTAGCGGGAGTGAAGATACGCAGTATTTT. Its translation is CSVDPSGSEDTQYF.

This rearrangement joins TRBV6-1 to TRBJ1-5; 8 nucleotides align to TRBD1. The CDR3 totals 13 residues. Per germline, CDR1 MNHNS and CDR2 SASEGT. The ends lost 4 bases at V and 7 bases at J; junction bases unmatched: 3. DNA for the CDR3: TGTGCCAGCAGTGGGACAGGGAAGCAGCCCCAGCATTTT. This encodes CASSGTGKQPQHF.

This sequence joins TRBV11-2 and TRBJ1-2; 8 nucleotides match TRBD1. J lost 3 bases, V lost 5 bases, and 14 bases had no gene match. CDR1 and CDR2 from the germline V gene are SGHAT and FQNNGV. The CDR3 contains 17 residues. The CDR3 DNA follows: TGTGCCAGCAGCACCCCAGGGGCAGGGGGCGGCTACTATGGCTACACCTTC. It is translated as CASSTPGAGGGYYGYTF.

This clone was observed once. The V gene is TRBV12-5, the J gene TRBJ2-1, with TRBD2 matching 7 bases. This CDR3 has 13 amino acids. Germline V gene data show CDR1 as LGHNT and CDR2 as FRNRAP. The V and J ends lost 1 base and 9 bases, in that order; junction bases with no gene match: 3. CDR3 loop: CASGLGGSLEQFF. The CDR3 DNA is TGTGCTAGTGGTTTGGGCGGGAGTCTTGAGCAGTTCTTC.

This chain uses TRBV18 with TRBJ1-3; D remains ambiguous. There are 16 residues in the CDR3. The V gene's germline CDR1 is KGHSH and CDR2 LQKENI. Trimming shortened V by 0 bases and J by 0 bases, and 9 bases separated the two germline ends. The CDR3 reads CASSPPWEGSGNTIYF. As DNA, the CDR3 is TGTGCCAGCTCACCACCTTGGGAGGGCTCTGGAAACACCATATATTTT. The full variable domain, completed using reference TRBV18 and TRBJ1-3, is NAGVMQNPRHLVRRRGQEARLRCSPMKGHSHVYWYRQLPEEGLKFMVYLQKENIIDESGMPKERFSAEFPKEGPSILRIQQVVRGDSAAYFCASSPPWEGSGNTIYFGEGSWLTVV.

The J gene is TRBJ1-2, the V gene TRBV7-2, with D perhaps TRBD1 (5 bases). Between the trimmed V and J ends, which lost 6 bases and 7 bases, there was a span of 21 bases. Germline V gene data show CDR1 as SGHTA and CDR2 as FQGNSA. The length of the CDR3 is 15 residues. The DNA for the CDR3 is TGTGCCAGCAGGACGGGTCAGGGCCCTTGGCGTGGCTACACCTTC. Its protein product is CASRTGQGPWRGYTF.

This clone has only a few counts. The chain combines TRBV20-1 with TRBJ1-1; D gene uncertain. This CDR3 is built from 11 residues. V was shortened by 2 bases and J by 7 bases, with 8 bases between the two germline ends. The germline gives CDR1 DFQATT, CDR2 SNEGSKA (reference sequence). The CDR3 spells CSARRESEAFF. For the CDR3, the DNA is TGCAGTGCTAGACGAGAGAGTGAAGCTTTCTTT.

This chain joins TRBV30 and TRBJ2-7, with TRBD2 matching over 7 bases. The CDR3 loop spans 13 amino acids. Germline lookup yields CDR1 GTSNPN and CDR2 SVGIG (reference sequence). The junction had 6 bases not matched to a gene; V was cut back by 2 bases and J by 5 bases. CDR3 sequence (DNA): TGTGCCTGGAGTTGGGGGGGAAGGAACGAGCAGTACTTC. Translating gives CAWSWGGRNEQYF. The full variable domain, completed using reference TRBV30 and TRBJ2-7, is SQTIHQWPATLVQPVGSPLSLECTVEGTSNPNLYWYRQAAGRGLQLLFYSVGIGQISSEVPQNLSASRPQDRQFILSSKKLLLSDSGFYLCAWSWGGRNEQYFGPGTRLTVT.

The genes are TRBV4-1 and TRBJ2-7, with a tentative D call TRBD1 (5 bases). This CDR3 is 15 amino acids long. Trimming left V 0 bases short and J 1 base short, with 10 bases between. Germline loops: CDR1 MGHRA, CDR2 YSYEKL. The CDR3 loop is CASSQEVRTSYEQYF. CDR3 bases: TGCGCCAGCAGCCAAGAAGTTAGGACATCCTACGAGCAGTACTTC.

The chain carries TRBV30 and TRBJ1-4; D is perhaps TRBD1 (6 bases). Trimming stripped 1 base from V and 4 bases from J, with 16 bases between. The germline V gene has CDR1 GTSNPN and CDR2 SVGIG (reference sequence). The CDR3 covers 16 residues. The DNA of the CDR3 is TGTGCCTGGAGTGCCCCCCGACAGGCCCTTAATGAAAAACTGTTTTTT. Translation: CAWSAPRQALNEKLFF.

The V gene is TRBV28, the J gene TRBJ1-2, with a possible D match to TRBD1 (6 bases). The CDR3 sequence is 13 residues long. CDR1 is MDHEN and CDR2 is SYDVKM in the germline V gene. The V and J ends lost 10 bases and 5 bases respectively, with 17 bases between them. CDR3 loop: CATQGDVPYGYTF. The CDR3 region has the DNA TGTGCCACACAGGGTGACGTCCCTTATGGCTACACCTTC.

The sample holds a few counts of this clone. The rearrangement joins TRBV11-1 to TRBJ1-2; TRBD1 matches at 7 bases. Looked up from germline, CDR1 is SGHAT and CDR2 is FQDESV (reference sequence). V was clipped by 5 bases and J by 8 bases; unmatched bases: 5. The CDR3 runs to 12 residues. The CDR3: CASSPNRGGYTF. In DNA form, the CDR3 reads TGTGCCAGCAGCCCAAACAGGGGCGGCTACACCTTC. The full variable domain, in which reference TRBV11-1 and TRBJ1-2 provide the parts outside the CDR3, is EAEVAQSPRYKITEKSQAVAFWCDPISGHATLYWYRQILGQGPELLVQFQDESVVDDSQLPKDRFSAERLKGVDSTLKIQPAELGDSAMYLCASSPNRGGYTFGSGTRLTVV.

The chain joins TRBV4-1 to TRBJ2-1, with 7 bases aligning to TRBD2. V trimming: 2 bases; J trimming: 2 bases; junction bases outside the gene matches: 9. The CDR3 runs to 17 residues. Germline CDR1 is MGHRA and CDR2 is YSYEKL. For the CDR3, the DNA is TGCGCCAGCAGCCAATATTCTAGCGGTAGCCCCTACAATGAGCAGTTCTTC. Its translation is CASSQYSSGSPYNEQFF.

This clone was picked up a small number of times. This chain links TRBV28 with TRBJ1-5; D is perhaps TRBD1 (6 bases). The V and J ends lost 7 bases and 2 bases respectively, with 9 bases between them. The CDR3 runs to 13 residues. CDR1 is MDHEN and CDR2 is SYDVKM in the germline V gene. Written as DNA, the CDR3 is TGTGCCAGCAAGGGGGTGGGCAATCAGCCCCAGCATTTT. This codes for CASKGVGNQPQHF.

This sequence joins TRBV5-4 and TRBJ2-3; 7 bases match TRBD2. The CDR3 totals 16 residues. V gave up 0 bases and J gave up 5 bases; unmatched junction bases: 9. The V gene's germline CDR1 is SGHNT and CDR2 YYREEE (reference sequence). The CDR3 here is CASSLVAGSRGDTQYF. In DNA form, the CDR3 reads TGTGCCAGCAGCTTGGTAGCGGGTAGTCGGGGAGATACGCAGTATTTT.